The next 23 T cell receptor delta chains were all read from a single sample in a study of gammadelta T cells in human blood. TCRdb reapplied CATT to the RT-PCR reads. The table shows about 480 delta-chain clones, with around 50% occurring only once. The material sequenced was non-Vgamma9Vdelta2 gamma-delta T cells from infant blood. Receptors were obtained from a human donor.

By share, this clone counts as large. The chain links TRDV2 to TRDJ3; unclear D gene. Germline V gene sequence: CDR1 GEAIGNYY, CDR2 EKD. V lost 2 bases and J 2 bases, leaving 15 bases between the germline ends. The CDR3 has 18 amino acids. Written as DNA, the CDR3 is TGTGCCTGTGACAGAGGCGGGTACTGTCCCTGGGACACCCGACAGATGTTTTTC. The encoded protein is CACDRGGYCPWDTRQMFF.

Worth noting for this clone: A far bigger clonotype differs at one base, so this is likely a read error. Distinct nucleotide sequences in the sample also encode this CDR3. The J gene is TRDJ1, the V gene TRDV1, with D perhaps TRDD2 or TRDD3 (5 bases each). Germline V CDR1 and CDR2: TSWWSYY, QGS. V dropped 0 bases and J dropped 7 bases, with 30 bases sitting between them. The CDR3 sequence is 20 residues long. The CDR3 DNA follows: TGTGCTCTTGGGGAACTAGCGCCAGTTGGGGTTTTGCCTACTACAGCTAAACTCATCTTT. Translated: CALGELAPVGVLPTTAKLIF.

This clone has a handful of counts. Being one base from a much bigger clone, this may be a read error. V gene TRDV1 combines with J gene TRDJ3, with 12 nucleotides matching TRDD3. Germline assignment: CDR1 TSWWSYY and CDR2 QGS. V trimming: 2 bases; J trimming: 0 bases; junction bases outside the gene matches: 17. CDR3 size: 24 residues. The CDR3 spells CALGEYRFVDWGIPSSWDTRQMFF. CDR3 in DNA: TGTGCTCTTGGGGAATACCGGTTTGTTGACTGGGGGATACCCAGCTCCTGGGACACCCGACAGATGTTTTTC.

Regarding this clone: Since a far larger clone is one base different, this is likely a read error. The gene calls are TRDV2 and TRDJ1; TRDD3 matches at 13 bases. The CDR3 loop spans 20 amino acids. Germline-derived CDR1 and CDR2 are GEAIGNYY and EKD. V shed 0 bases and J 2 bases; nucleotides not matched to a gene: 14. In DNA form, the CDR3 reads TGTGCCTGTGACACCCGGTCGTACTGGGGGATACGCTGCGTTACCGATAAACTCATCTTT. It encodes CACDTRSYWGIRCVTDKLIF.

Comment on this clone: A much larger clone sits a single nucleotide away, making a read error possible. This chain uses TRDV1 with TRDJ1, with TRDD3 identical over 10 bases. The CDR3 has 18 amino acids. CDR1 TSWWSYY and CDR2 QGS come from the germline V gene. V lost 3 bases, J lost 4 bases, and 14 bases stayed unmatched. The CDR3 sequence is CALGEILRTGGSRDKLIF. The CDR3 DNA reads TGTGCTCTTGGGGAGATACTACGTACTGGGGGATCACGCGATAAACTCATCTTT.

Concerning this clone: With only one base between it and a far larger clone, this is likely a read error. The gene calls are TRDV1 and TRDJ1, with 13 bases that match TRDD3. Germline loops: CDR1 TSWWSYY, CDR2 QGS. This CDR3 has 22 amino acids. The CDR3, as DNA: TGTGCTCTTGGGAACTCTTTGAACCCTACTGGGGGATACGCGTATTATACCGCTAAACTCATCTTT. This gives the protein CALGNSLNPTGGYAYYTAKLIF.

Sample share makes this clone hyperexpanded (1% or more). Within the sample, other DNA sequences also encode this same CDR3. This chain connects TRDV1 to TRDJ3, with D perhaps TRDD2 (5 bases). Germline-derived CDR1 and CDR2 are TSWWSYY and QGS. This CDR3 is 22 amino acids long. V was trimmed by 0 bases and J by 2 bases, leaving 23 bases between them. In DNA, the CDR3 is TGTGCTCTTGGGGAACTCCCCCCCGTCCCATACTTCCGTGCCTGGGACACCCGACAGATGTTTTTC. Protein sequence: CALGELPPVPYFRAWDTRQMFF.

This clone is categorized as large. V gene TRDV1 combines with J gene TRDJ1; the D gene is possibly TRDD2 (5 bases). The CDR3 runs to 22 residues. V gave up 4 bases and J gave up 9 bases, with 42 bases separating them. The germline CDR1 and CDR2 sequences are TSWWSYY and QGS. The CDR3 DNA follows: TGTGCTCTTGGGGGCGCCCCCGGTACCGCTCCTATTCCGTATCCCGCCGCGAGGGAACTCATCTTT. Amino acids: CALGGAPGTAPIPYPAARELIF.

With regard to this clone: This is likely an artifact of a read error, given a far larger clone one base away. The sample holds other DNA sequences that translate to the same CDR3. This chain uses TRAV38-2/DV8 with TRDJ1, with 8 nucleotides matching TRDD3. The CDR3 contains 23 residues. The germline CDR1 and CDR2 sequences are TSESDYY and QEAYKQQN. The ends lost 0 bases at V and 0 bases at J; junction bases unmatched: 25. The CDR3 sequence is CAYRSASLRGWGTPRGYTDKLIF. CDR3 bases: TGTGCTTATAGGAGCGCTTCACTTAGGGGCTGGGGGACGCCCAGGGGGTACACCGATAAACTCATCTTT.

For this clone: A much larger clone differs from this one at a single base, so this may be a read error. The V and J genes are TRDV2 and TRDJ3; 7 nucleotides match TRDD3. The CDR3 extends over 18 amino acids. Germline V gene data show CDR1 as GEAIGNYY and CDR2 as EKD. CDR3 nucleotide sequence: TGTGCCTGGGACAGGGGGATTTCTAGCTCCTGGGACACCCGACAGATGTTTTTC. Its protein is CAWDRGISSSWDTRQMFF.

There are a few counts of this clone. This clone may be a read error of a much larger clone one base away. The chain links TRDV1 to TRDJ1, with TRDD3 matching 8 bases. The CDR3 length is 21 residues. CDR1 TSWWSYY and CDR2 QGS come from the germline V gene. V was clipped by 1 base and J by 0 bases; unmatched bases: 19. The CDR3 reads CALGEPITTRGYTWYTDKLIF. The CDR3 nucleotides read TGTGCTCTTGGGGAACCAATTACTACGAGGGGATACACCTGGTACACCGATAAACTCATCTTT.

On this clone itself: A much larger clonotype is one base distant, so this may be a read error. The chain links TRAV29/DV5 to TRDJ1, with 11 bases aligning to TRDD3. Germline V CDR1 and CDR2: NSMFDY, ISSIKDK. The CDR3 contains 18 residues. V dropped 0 bases and J dropped 0; count of bases not matched to a gene: 10. The CDR3 nucleotides read TGTGCAGCAAGCGAGGACCTGGGGGATACCTTTTACACCGATAAACTCATCTTT. Translated: CAASEDLGDTFYTDKLIF.

The chain uses TRDV1 and TRDJ1, with TRDD3 matching over 9 bases. Trimming took 2 bases from V and 4 from J; bases not matched to a gene: 26. The germline gives CDR1 TSWWSYY, CDR2 QGS. The CDR3 sequence is 22 residues long. CDR3 DNA: TGTGCTCTTGGGGAAACTACGGATTTTGGTTTTGGGGGATATTGTTATGACGATAAACTCATCTTT. This sequence encodes CALGETTDFGFGGYCYDDKLIF.

Of note for this clone: A read error is likely here: a far larger clone is one base away. The V and J genes are TRDV1 and TRDJ1, with D tentatively TRDD2 (5 bases). V lost 0 bases, J lost 7 bases, and 30 bases lay in between. CDR1 and CDR2 (germline): TSWWSYY, QGS. This CDR3 is 20 amino acids long. The DNA of the CDR3 is TGTGCTCTTGGGGAACTAGCGACAGTTGGTGTTTTGCCTACTACAGCTAAACTCATCTTT. Its translation is CALGELATVGVLPTTAKLIF.

A few counts support this clone. A single base is all that separates this from a far larger clone, so a read error is likely. The rearrangement links TRDV1 to TRDJ1, with 9 nucleotides matching TRDD3. Germline CDR1 TSWWSYY, CDR2 QGS. The CDR3 has 17 residues. The CDR3 DNA sequence: TGTGCTCGTGGGGCCCTCCGACGGGGATACGCAGTCGATAAACTCATCTTT. Translating it yields CARGALRRGYAVDKLIF.

Note on this clone: A much larger clone lies one base from this, so it may be a read error. The sample has other DNA sequences that encode this CDR3 too. The chain uses TRDV3 and TRDJ1; 7 nucleotides agree with TRDD3. The CDR3 extends over 20 amino acids. Trimming at V came to 3 bases and at J to 3 bases, leaving 28 bases not matched to a gene. Germline CDR1 is TVYSNPD and CDR2 is GDNSRS (reference sequence). In DNA form, the CDR3 reads TGTGCCTTGCCTTTCGAAGCCCCTGCCTGGGGGTCAAGGGGAGCCGATAAACTCATCTTT. Amino acids: CALPFEAPAWGSRGADKLIF.

With regard to this clone: This may be a read error, as it is one base from a much larger clone. The same CDR3 is also encoded by other DNA sequences in this sample. The chain recombines TRDV1 with TRDJ1, with 9 bases aligning to TRDD3. From germline, CDR1 is TSWWSYY and CDR2 QGS. CDR3 length equals 21 residues. V was pared by 4 bases and J by 0 bases, with 21 bases of the junction left unmatched. CDR3 sequence reads: CALGGPKGGTGGRPYTDKLIF. CDR3 coding DNA: TGTGCTCTTGGGGGACCAAAAGGGGGTACTGGGGGACGTCCGTACACCGATAAACTCATCTTT.

In the case of this clone: This DNA's translation and the protein TCRdb lists, from a much larger clone, do not match at residue 12, likely due to a read error; the protein shown is translated from the DNA. This chain connects TRDV1 to TRDJ1; 7 bases fit TRDD3. With V trimmed by 7 bases and J by 0 bases, 20 bases remained unmatched. Germline lookup yields CDR1 TSWWSYY and CDR2 QGS. This CDR3 has 19 amino acids. CDR3 sequence reads: CALDLREVKLGGHTDKLIF. CDR3 bases: TGTGCTCTTGATCTACGCGAGGTAAAGCTGGGGGGCCACACCGATAAACTCATCTTT.

The chain uses TRDV1 and TRDJ1, with 13 bases aligning to TRDD3. Trimming at V came to 0 bases and at J to 2 bases, leaving 24 bases not matched to a gene. Germline loops: CDR1 TSWWSYY, CDR2 QGS. The length of the CDR3 is 24 residues. The DNA for the CDR3 is TGTGCTCTTGGGGAACTAATTCCTATTCCTGCCTCCTACTGGGGGATACGCCGAACCGATAAACTCATCTTT. It translates to CALGELIPIPASYWGIRRTDKLIF.

This clone showed up just a few times. Other DNA sequences from this sample encode an identical CDR3 as well. V usage is TRDV3 and J usage is TRDJ1, with 8 bases matching TRDD3. The CDR3 consists of 15 residues. V shed 2 bases and J 0 bases; nucleotides not matched to a gene: 8. The germline CDR1 and CDR2 sequences are TVYSNPD and GDNSRS (reference sequence). The CDR3 DNA sequence: TGTGCCTTTTGTACTGGGGGTCAGTACACCGATAAACTCATCTTT. Protein sequence: CAFCTGGQYTDKLIF. Using reference TRDV3 and TRDJ1 for the parts outside the CDR3, the full variable domain is CDKVTQSSPDQTVASGSEVVLLCTYDTVYSNPDLFWYRIRPDYSFQFVFYGDNSRSEGADFTQGRFSVKHILTQKAFHLVISPVRTEDSATYYCAFCTGGQYTDKLIFGKGTRVTVEP.

In its sample, this clone was seen a few times. The translation of this DNA and the TCRdb protein of a much larger clone differ at residue 15, probably owing to a read error; the protein shown here is translated from the DNA. The rearrangement uses TRDV1 and TRDJ1; 9 nucleotides align to TRDD3. The CDR3 runs to 19 residues. Germline lookup yields CDR1 TSWWSYY and CDR2 QGS. CDR3 bases: TGTGCTCTTGGGGTCCAGCCTTTTTACTGGGGGACGTACACCAATAAACTCATCTTT. It translates to CALGVQPFYWGTYTNKLIF.

Turning to this clone: A read error is likely here: a far larger clone is one base away. This sample also contains other DNA sequences that code for the same CDR3. V gene TRDV3 combines with J gene TRDJ1, with D unresolved. Germline assignment: CDR1 TVYSNPD and CDR2 GDNSRS (reference sequence). The CDR3 contains 15 residues. Here the CDR3 DNA reads TGTGCTCATCTACGAAGTGAGGCCTACACCGATAAACTCATCTTT. It specifies CAHLRSEAYTDKLIF. The full variable domain, in which reference TRDV3 and TRDJ1 provide the parts outside the CDR3, is CDKVTQSSPDQTVASGSEVVLLCTYDTVYSNPDLFWYRIRPDYSFQFVFYGDNSRSEGADFTQGRFSVKHILTQKAFHLVISPVRTEDSATYYCAHLRSEAYTDKLIFGKGTRVTVEP.

This clone was picked up a small number of times. The chain joins TRDV1 to TRDJ1; tentative D call: TRDD2 (5 bases). The length of the CDR3 is 17 residues. Trimming stripped 3 bases from V and 4 bases from J, with 21 bases between. Germline CDR1 TSWWSYY, CDR2 QGS. DNA for the CDR3: TGTGCTCTTGGGGATGTCACTTCCCCCATTACCAGCGATAAACTCATCTTT. Amino acids: CALGDVTSPITSDKLIF.